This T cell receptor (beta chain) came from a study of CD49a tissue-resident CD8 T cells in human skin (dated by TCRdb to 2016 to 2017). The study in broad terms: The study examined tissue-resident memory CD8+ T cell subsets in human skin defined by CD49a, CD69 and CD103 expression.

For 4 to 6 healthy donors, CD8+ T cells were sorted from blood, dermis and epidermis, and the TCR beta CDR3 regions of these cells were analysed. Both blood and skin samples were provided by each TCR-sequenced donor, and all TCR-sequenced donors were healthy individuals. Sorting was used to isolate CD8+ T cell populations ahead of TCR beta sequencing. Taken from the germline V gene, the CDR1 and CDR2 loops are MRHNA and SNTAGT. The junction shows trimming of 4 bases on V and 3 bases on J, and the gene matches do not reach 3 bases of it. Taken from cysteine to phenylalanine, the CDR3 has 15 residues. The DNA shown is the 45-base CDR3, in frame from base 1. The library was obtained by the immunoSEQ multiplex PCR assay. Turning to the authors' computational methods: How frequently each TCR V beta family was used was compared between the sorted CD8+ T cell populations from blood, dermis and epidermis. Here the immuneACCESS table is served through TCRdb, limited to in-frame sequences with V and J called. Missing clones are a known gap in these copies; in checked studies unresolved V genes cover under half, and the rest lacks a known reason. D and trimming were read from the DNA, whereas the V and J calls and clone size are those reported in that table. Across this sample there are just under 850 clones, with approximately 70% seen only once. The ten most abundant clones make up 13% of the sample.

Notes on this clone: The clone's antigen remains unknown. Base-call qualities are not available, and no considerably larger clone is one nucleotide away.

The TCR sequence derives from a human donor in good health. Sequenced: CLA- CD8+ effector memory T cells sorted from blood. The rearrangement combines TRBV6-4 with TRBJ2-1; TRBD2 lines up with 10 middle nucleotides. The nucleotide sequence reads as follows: TGTGCCAGCAGTGCCGGACTAGCGGACTACAATGAGCAGTTCTTC. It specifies CASSAGLADYNEQFF.